These 6 T cell receptor beta chains were sequenced from one sample in a study of blood T cells in healthy people across ages. A second PCR, run for 7 to 11 cycles, used a sample-barcoded 5' primer plus a J-beta primer mix. TCRdb re-called the 5' RACE reads with MiXCR, one entry per CDR3 protein. The sample lists more than 800,000 distinct CDR3 sequences; 29% were seen once. Sequencing input: blood. These receptor sequences come from a woman at least 80 years old in good health.

This clonotype was counted at least ten times. The V call is TRBV14, the J call TRBJ1-6; D is unresolved. The germline V and J ends were trimmed by 3 bases and 6 bases, with 9 bases remaining between them. The CDR3 has 14 amino acids. Germline V CDR1 and CDR2: SGHDN, FVKESK. CDR3 bases: TGTGCCAGCAGCCAGCTGGACGGTAATTCACCCCTCCACTTT. Amino acids: CASSQLDGNSPLHF.

With regard to this clonotype: This sequence may be a read error, since a much larger clone differs from it by one base. The V call is TRBV7-8, the J call TRBJ2-1; maybe TRBD1 (6 bases). With 6 bases removed from V and 1 base from J, the gap between germline ends came to 13 bases. Germline lookup yields CDR1 SGHVS and CDR2 FQNEAQ. The CDR3 has 15 residues. The DNA for the CDR3 is TGTGCCAGCAGTCACCGCAGGGGATCCTACAATGAGCAGTTCTTC. Translated, it gives CASSHRRGSYNEQFF. Looking up the rest from reference TRBV7-8 and TRBJ2-1 gives the full variable domain: GAGVSQSPRYKVAKRGQDVALRCDPISGHVSLFWYQQALGQGPEFLTYFQNEAQLDKSGLPSDRFFAERPEGSVSTLKIQRTQQEDSAVYLCASSHRRGSYNEQFFGPGTRLTVL.

This clonotype has a handful of counts. The chain links TRBV10-2 to TRBJ2-7; TRBD1 matches 11 bases. CDR1 is WSHSY and CDR2 is SAAADI in the germline V gene. With V trimmed by 4 bases and J by 7 bases, 12 bases remained unmatched. CDR3 length: 16 amino acids. The CDR3 loop reads CASSVDPWDRGREQYF. CDR3 sequence (DNA): TGCGCCAGCAGTGTCGACCCCTGGGACAGGGGGAGAGAGCAGTACTTC.

This clonotype was recorded many times. This rearrangement joins TRBV28 to TRBJ2-5; 11 positions match TRBD2. Germline V CDR1 and CDR2: MDHEN, SYDVKM. The ends lost 8 bases at V and 3 bases at J; junction bases unmatched: 8. This CDR3 contains 15 residues. CDR3 residues: CASVTRGLAEETQYF. CDR3 DNA: TGTGCCAGCGTCACCAGGGGACTAGCGGAAGAGACCCAGTACTTC. The whole variable domain, filled in from reference TRBV28 and TRBJ2-5, reads DVKVTQSSRYLVKRTGEKVFLECVQDMDHENMFWYRQDPGLGLRLIYFSYDVKMKEKGDIPEGYSVSREKKERFSLILESASTNQTSMYLCASVTRGLAEETQYFGPGTRLLVL.

This sequence joins TRBV7-9 and TRBJ2-1, with 9 nucleotides matching TRBD2. Losses at the gene ends were 10 bases for V and 6 bases for J; bases not matched to a gene: 13. CDR1 is SEHNR, CDR2 FQNEAQ, per germline (reference sequence). The CDR3 is made up of 15 amino acids. Written as DNA, the CDR3 is TGTGCCACCAGTGATTTGACTAGCGGCACCAATGAGCAGTTCTTC. This encodes CATSDLTSGTNEQFF.

V is TRBV20-1 and J is TRBJ2-3; 9 nucleotides match TRBD2. There are 17 residues in the CDR3. Germline lookup yields CDR1 DFQATT and CDR2 SNEGSKA (reference sequence). Germline trimming cut 3 bases from V and 2 bases from J; bases unmatched to any gene: 12. CDR3 DNA sequence: TGCAGTGCTAGTCCACTGACTAGCGGAGCGCCCACAGATACGCAGTATTTT. The encoded protein is CSASPLTSGAPTDTQYF.